These 10 T cell receptor beta chains share one sample of origin, sequenced in a study of blood T cell repertoires in COVID-19. Only in-frame clones appear in the TCRdb table, and some are missing; sequencing was by immunoSEQ multiplex PCR. The repertoire holds 150,000 to 250,000 clones, with around 79% as singletons. Sequencing input: peripheral blood. The receptors were gathered from a woman aged 40 to 50 with COVID-19, enrolled during active disease.

This clone was recorded once. The J gene is TRBJ1-1, the V gene TRBV18; D is uncertain. V dropped 4 bases and J dropped 7 bases, with 13 bases sitting between them. The germline V gene has CDR1 KGHSH and CDR2 LQKENI. The CDR3 runs 13 residues. This CDR3 reads CASSQTADNEAFF. DNA of the CDR3: TGTGCCAGCTCACAAACAGCAGATAATGAAGCTTTCTTT. The variable domain in full, completed from reference TRBV18 and TRBJ1-1, reads NAGVMQNPRHLVRRRGQEARLRCSPMKGHSHVYWYRQLPEEGLKFMVYLQKENIIDESGMPKERFSAEFPKEGPSILRIQQVVRGDSAAYFCASSQTADNEAFFGQGTRLTVV.

This clone showed up just a few times. V and J are TRBV18 and TRBJ1-2; D not resolved. The V and J ends lost 2 bases and 2 bases respectively, with 12 bases between them. This CDR3 has 15 residues. Germline CDR1 KGHSH, CDR2 LQKENI. CDR3 amino acids: CASSPGSLGNYGYTF. CDR3 sequence (DNA): TGTGCCAGCTCACCAGGGAGCCTCGGGAACTATGGCTACACCTTC.

The table lists this clone with a few counts. The CDR3 DNA is TGTGCCAGCAGCGGACAAACAGGGACATTTACTGAAGCTTTCTTT. It codes for CASSGQTGTFTEAFF. The chain links TRBV7-3 to TRBJ1-1; TRBD1 is a possible D gene (6 bases). The germline V gene encodes CDR1 SGHTA and CDR2 FQGTGA. Trimming shortened V by 5 bases and J by 5 bases, and 18 bases separated the two germline ends. This CDR3 region has 15 residues.

This rearrangement joins TRBV25-1 to TRBJ1-1; D unclear. This CDR3 contains 15 residues. V shed 8 bases and J shed 4 bases, with 20 bases lying between them. The V gene's germline CDR1 is MGHDK and CDR2 SYGVNS. CDR3 DNA: TGTGCCAGCCTTGGCTTGACGAAACCGGGCACTGAAGCTTTCTTT. It specifies CASLGLTKPGTEAFF.

CDR3 loop: CASSGDYLFGEQYF. CDR3 DNA: TGTGCCAGCAGTGGGGACTACCTCTTTGGGGAGCAGTACTTC. V and J are TRBV6-2 or TRBV6-3 and TRBJ2-7; TRBD2 matches 7 bases. The CDR3 spans 14 residues. V was clipped by 5 bases and J by 7 bases; unmatched bases: 11. Germline CDR1 reads MNHEY; CDR2 reads SVGEGT.

This clone was observed a few times. J is TRBJ2-3 and V is TRBV24-1, with TRBD2 as a possible D gene (6 bases). CDR1 is KGHDR and CDR2 is SFDVKD in the germline V gene. Deletions cut 2 bases from V and 11 bases from J, with 16 bases between. The CDR3 is made up of 14 amino acids. Here the CDR3 DNA reads TGTGCCACCAGTGATTCCGGGCGGGGCTTGGGGCAGTATTTT. Translation gives CATSDSGRGLGQYF.

Regarding this clone: The sample contains more than one DNA sequence encoding this CDR3. The CDR3 DNA follows: TGTGCCAGTAGTATCCGGGGCAATCAGCCCCAGCATTTT. This gives the protein CASSIRGNQPQHF. The chain carries TRBV19 and TRBJ1-5; D call uncertain. The CDR3 sequence is 13 residues long. Germline lookup yields CDR1 LNHDA and CDR2 SQIVND (reference sequence). The V and J ends lost 3 bases and 2 bases respectively, with 5 bases between them.

The rearrangement joins TRBV2 to TRBJ1-1; D is ambiguous. CDR1 is SNHLY, CDR2 FYNNEI, per germline. The CDR3 extends over 13 amino acids. Trimming left V 9 bases short and J 7 bases short, with 18 bases between. The DNA of the CDR3 is TGTGCCAGTGCCAAAGTCGAGAGGGATGAAGCTTTCTTT. Amino acid sequence: CASAKVERDEAFF.

As concerns this clone: In the same sample, other DNA sequences code for this CDR3. The chain joins TRBV30 to TRBJ2-7; 10 positions match TRBD2. Germline CDR1 is GTSNPN and CDR2 is SVGIG (reference sequence). V gave up 4 bases and J gave up 3 bases; unmatched junction bases: 0. This CDR3 spans 12 amino acids. CDR3 loop: CAWTSGGYEQYF. Written as DNA, the CDR3 is TGTGCCTGGACTAGCGGGGGCTACGAGCAGTACTTC.

This clone was counted only a few times. The rearrangement uses TRBV6-2 or TRBV6-3 and TRBJ2-2; TRBD1 matches at 11 bases. Germline V gene sequence: CDR1 MNHEY, CDR2 SVGEGT. V trimming: 6 bases; J trimming: 5 bases; junction bases outside the gene matches: 5. There are 15 residues in the CDR3. The DNA of the CDR3 is TGTGCCAGCAGCTTTGGACAGGGGGCGACCGGGGAGCTGTTTTTT. It specifies CASSFGQGATGELFF.